Following are 28 T cell receptor beta chains from one sample sequenced in a study of blood T cell repertoires in COVID-19 (dated by TCRdb to the early 2020s). The library was generated by the immunoSEQ multiplex PCR assay. TCRdb's version of the immuneACCESS table is confined to in-frame rearrangements and falls short of the full clone set. An unresolved V gene accounts for under half of the shortfall where checked; the remainder is of unknown origin. Within this sample are fewer than 600,000 clones, with 88% of them counted one time only. Of the sample, 1.5% to 2% is held by the ten largest clones. Sample: PBMCs or T cells enriched from blood (not recorded which). These receptor sequences come from a woman between 35 and 50 years old who had recovered from COVID-19.

The CDR3, as DNA: TGTGCCAGCAGCCCGGAGCTTTTAGGGACTCCCACAGAGGAGACCCAGTACTTC. Translation: CASSPELLGTPTEETQYF. J is TRBJ2-5 and V is TRBV7-7; a possible D gene is TRBD2 (6 bases). V gave up 5 bases and J gave up 5 bases, with 27 bases separating them. The CDR3 is made up of 18 amino acids. Germline CDR1 is SSHAT and CDR2 is FNYEAQ (reference sequence).

The chain combines TRBV6-5 with TRBJ1-4; D gene unclear. This CDR3 spans 15 amino acids. Germline CDR1 MNHEY, CDR2 SVGAGI. Deletions cut 6 bases from V and 5 bases from J, with 16 bases between. CDR3 DNA: TGTGCCAGCAGGACCATGTTAAGGAGCAATGAAAAACTGTTTTTT. Its protein product is CASRTMLRSNEKLFF.

V usage is TRBV30 and J usage is TRBJ2-1; 13 bases match TRBD2. The CDR3 is 13 residues long. V lost 0 bases, J lost 15 bases, and 5 bases stayed unmatched. Germline CDR1 reads GTSNPN; CDR2 reads SVGIG (reference sequence). The CDR3 spells CAWSVLLAGGLFF. The DNA of the CDR3 is TGTGCCTGGAGTGTATTACTAGCGGGAGGGCTGTTCTTC.

This clone is a singleton in its sample. V and J are TRBV25-1 and TRBJ1-1; perhaps TRBD1 as D (6 bases). Trimming left V 4 bases short and J 3 bases short, with 9 bases between. CDR1 and CDR2 (germline): MGHDK, SYGVNS. The CDR3 is made up of 13 amino acids. As DNA, the CDR3 is TGTGCCAGCAGTGGACACAGGGACACTGAAGCTTTCTTT. The encoded protein is CASSGHRDTEAFF.

The genes are TRBV7-8 and TRBJ1-1, with D tentatively TRBD1 (5 bases). Trimming shortened V by 1 base and J by 10 bases, and 13 bases separated the two germline ends. The CDR3 covers 13 residues. Germline CDR1 and CDR2: SGHVS and FQNEAQ. The CDR3 DNA reads as TGTGCCAGCAGCTTAGGTCAAGGGGCACGAGCTTTCTTT. Amino acids: CASSLGQGARAFF.

The V and J genes are TRBV12-5 and TRBJ2-7; 7 bases line up with TRBD1. Germline CDR1 and CDR2: LGHNT and FRNRAP. This CDR3 has 18 amino acids. V lost 3 bases, J lost 6 bases, and 20 bases stayed unmatched. CDR3 bases: TGTGCTAGTGGTTTAATTGAACGGTATACAGGGGAATTCGGCGAGCAGTACTTC. Protein sequence: CASGLIERYTGEFGEQYF.

This chain connects TRBV15 to TRBJ2-7, with D possibly TRBD2 on 6 matching bases. Deletions cut 3 bases from V and 3 bases from J, with 15 bases between. The length of the CDR3 is 15 residues. Germline CDR1 and CDR2: LNHNV and YYDKDF (reference sequence). The CDR3 loop is CATSSGGHGVYEQYF. The CDR3 region has the DNA TGTGCCACCAGCAGCGGGGGTCATGGGGTCTACGAGCAGTACTTC.

This clone was seen more than once but under ten times. The identical CDR3 is also encoded by other nucleotide sequences in the sample. The CDR3 here is CASSLVAGNNEQFF. Written as DNA, the CDR3 is TGTGCCAGCAGCTTGGTAGCGGGGAACAATGAGCAGTTCTTC. The genes are TRBV11-1 and TRBJ2-1, with 8 bases fitting TRBD2. Trimming took 3 bases from V and 5 from J; bases not matched to a gene: 3. The CDR3 totals 14 residues. Germline CDR1 reads SGHAT; CDR2 reads FQDESV (reference sequence).

CDR3 nucleotide sequence: TGTGCCAGCAGGTTAGAGGAGGGTCTAGCTGGCTTCCACGAGCAGTACTTC. This sequence encodes CASRLEEGLAGFHEQYF. The V call is TRBV5-6, the J call TRBJ2-7; tentatively, D is TRBD2 (6 bases). V was clipped by 5 bases and J by 5 bases, with 26 bases between them. This CDR3 is built from 17 residues. Germline CDR1 SGHDT, CDR2 YYEEEE.

J is TRBJ2-5 and V is TRBV29-1; TRBD1 agrees at 8 bases. There are 13 residues in the CDR3. Germline V gene data show CDR1 as SQVTM and CDR2 as ANQGSEA. V gave up 2 bases and J gave up 4 bases; unmatched junction bases: 3. In nucleotides, the CDR3 is TGCAGCGTTGAAATTGACAGGGGAGAGACCCAGTACTTC. Amino acid sequence: CSVEIDRGETQYF.

The J gene is TRBJ2-1, the V gene TRBV20-1; TRBD2 might be the D (5 bases). Germline CDR1 DFQATT, CDR2 SNEGSKA (reference sequence). The CDR3 length is 11 residues. V dropped 1 base and J dropped 9 bases, with 7 bases sitting between them. The CDR3: CSARGETEQFF. The DNA of the CDR3 is TGCAGTGCTAGAGGGGAGACTGAGCAGTTCTTC.

The CDR3 is CASSPVRQGAQYF. As DNA, the CDR3 is TGTGCCAGCAGTCCTGTCCGGCAGGGGGCCCAGTACTTC. The chain is built from TRBV27 and TRBJ2-5; 7 nucleotides line up with TRBD1. Germline V gene sequence: CDR1 MNHEY, CDR2 SMNVEV (reference sequence). The CDR3 loop spans 13 amino acids. Trimming cost V 5 bases and J 9 bases; bases outside gene matches: 9.

The chain links TRBV11-3 to TRBJ2-5, with 7 nucleotides matching TRBD1. Germline assignment: CDR1 SGHNT and CDR2 YENEEA. The CDR3 runs 17 residues. J was trimmed by 7 bases and V by 3 bases; bases with no gene match: 17. The CDR3, as DNA: TGTGCCAGCAGCTTGGCCGGGACAGCCCTTTTGTCGGGGACCCAGTACTTC. Its protein product is CASSLAGTALLSGTQYF.

In DNA form, the CDR3 reads TGTGCCAGCAGCCTTGGGACATTTGAGCAGTTCTTC. It specifies CASSLGTFEQFF. The rearrangement uses TRBV14 and TRBJ2-1; maybe TRBD1 (6 bases). V was pared by 4 bases and J by 9 bases, with 10 bases between. The CDR3 contains 12 residues. CDR1 and CDR2 from the germline V gene are SGHDN and FVKESK. The full variable domain, in which reference TRBV14 and TRBJ2-1 provide the parts outside the CDR3, is EAGVTQFPSHSVIEKGQTVTLRCDPISGHDNLYWYRRVMGKEIKFLLHFVKESKQDESGMPNNRFLAERTGGTYSTLKVQPAELEDSGVYFCASSLGTFEQFFGPGTRLTVL.

The sample holds a few counts of this clone. This chain links TRBV5-6 with TRBJ1-6, with 8 nucleotides matching TRBD1. The CDR3 is 13 amino acids. The germline V gene encodes CDR1 SGHDT and CDR2 YYEEEE. V lost 5 bases to trimming and J lost 10 bases; unmatched junction nucleotides: 5. DNA of the CDR3: TGTGCCAGCAGAGACAGGGGAAAATCACCCCTCCACTTT. Translated: CASRDRGKSPLHF. The full variable domain, in which reference TRBV5-6 and TRBJ1-6 provide the parts outside the CDR3, is DAGVTQSPTHLIKTRGQQVTLRCSPKSGHDTVSWYQQALGQGPQFIFQYYEEEERQRGNFPDRFSGHQFPNYSSELNVNALLLGDSALYLCASRDRGKSPLHFGNGTRLTVT.

The J gene is TRBJ2-4, the V gene TRBV6-2 or TRBV6-3, with 10 nucleotides matching TRBD2. V was pared by 5 bases and J by 1 base, with 8 bases of the junction left unmatched. This CDR3 comprises 17 residues. Germline CDR1 MNHEY, CDR2 SVGEGT. CDR3 in amino acids: CASSDASGRTAKNIQYF. CDR3 nucleotide sequence: TGTGCCAGCAGTGATGCTAGCGGGAGAACGGCCAAAAACATTCAGTACTTC.

The chain joins TRBV19 to TRBJ1-4, with D tentatively TRBD1 (5 bases). The CDR3 has 14 residues. The ends were cut back, 1 base at V and 4 bases at J, with 7 bases in the middle. In germline, CDR1 is LNHDA, CDR2 SQIVND (reference sequence). The chain's CDR3 is CASSIGGGNEKLFF. Here the CDR3 DNA reads TGTGCCAGTAGTATAGGGGGGGGTAATGAAAAACTGTTTTTT.

The genes are TRBV27 and TRBJ2-7; perhaps TRBD1 as D (7 bases). Deletions cut 6 bases from V and 0 bases from J, with 21 bases between. This CDR3 comprises 17 residues. Germline CDR1 and CDR2: MNHEY and SMNVEV (reference sequence). CDR3 DNA: TGTGCCAGCAGAGGGGACAGCGGGTCAGCCAGCTCCTACGAGCAGTACTTC. Its protein is CASRGDSGSASSYEQYF.

The rearrangement uses TRBV19 and TRBJ2-3; no reliable D call. Trimming removed 7 bases at V and 5 bases at J, with 13 bases between. Germline CDR1 and CDR2: LNHDA and SQIVND (reference sequence). CDR3 size: 13 residues. Here the CDR3 DNA reads TGTGCCAGTATTCTAAACGGTGGAGATACGCAGTATTTT. Translated: CASILNGGDTQYF.

J is TRBJ1-1 and V is TRBV18; D not certain. The germline V gene encodes CDR1 KGHSH and CDR2 LQKENI. The CDR3 sequence is 12 residues long. The V and J ends lost 6 bases and 3 bases respectively, with 8 bases between them. The CDR3 DNA follows: TGTGCCAGCTCTGTTTCGGACACTGAAGCTTTCTTT. Residues: CASSVSDTEAFF.

This clone was found once. The CDR3 DNA follows: TGTGCCAGCACCCGGAGTGGCGTCGCAACTAATGAAAAACTGTTTTTT. Its protein product is CASTRSGVATNEKLFF. The V and J genes are TRBV5-4 and TRBJ1-4, with unresolved D. The V gene lost 6 bases and the J gene lost 0 bases, with 15 bases spanning the gap. Germline lookup yields CDR1 SGHNT and CDR2 YYREEE (reference sequence). This CDR3 has 16 amino acids.

The V call is TRBV4-3, the J call TRBJ1-3; D remains unclear. Germline V gene lookup returns CDR1 LGHNA and CDR2 YSLEER. This CDR3 spans 15 amino acids. Trimming took 0 bases from V and 4 from J, leaving 10 bases between them. Written as DNA, the CDR3 is TGCGCCAGCAGCCAAGACGCCAGTCGCGGAAACACCATATATTTT. This codes for CASSQDASRGNTIYF.

This clone has just one count. J is TRBJ1-2 and V is TRBV12-3 or TRBV12-4, with D possibly being TRBD1 (5 bases). Trimming shortened V by 4 bases and J by 8 bases, and 11 bases separated the two germline ends. CDR3 length: 12 residues. CDR3 bases: TGTGCCAGCAGTTCCGACAGTCAGGGCTACACCTTC. Translating it yields CASSSDSQGYTF.

This chain links TRBV7-9 with TRBJ1-5; D is uncertain. CDR3 length equals 16 residues. The V end was cut by 1 base, the J end by 2 bases, with 12 bases between. Germline lookup yields CDR1 SEHNR and CDR2 FQNEAQ (reference sequence). CDR3 sequence (DNA): TGTGCCAGCAGCTTAGAAAGTGTCGGGGGCAATCAGCCCCAGCATTTT. It encodes CASSLESVGGNQPQHF.

The gene calls are TRBV7-9 and TRBJ1-2, with no clear D. CDR1 is SEHNR, CDR2 FQNEAQ, per germline (reference sequence). This CDR3 comprises 11 residues. V was trimmed by 4 bases and J by 8 bases, leaving 8 bases between them. The CDR3 here is CASSSPGGYTF. For the CDR3, the DNA is TGTGCCAGCAGCTCTCCGGGGGGCTACACCTTC.

J is TRBJ2-1 and V is TRBV12-3 or TRBV12-4; no clear D gene. This CDR3 spans 12 amino acids. Trimming shortened V by 5 bases and J by 6 bases, and 8 bases separated the two germline ends. CDR3 in amino acids: CASSLSSNEQFF. For the CDR3, the DNA is TGTGCCAGCAGTCTCTCTAGCAATGAGCAGTTCTTC.

The V and J genes are TRBV4-1 and TRBJ1-2, with 9 nucleotides matching TRBD1. V gave up 3 bases and J gave up 8 bases; unmatched junction bases: 4. Germline values: CDR1 MGHRA, CDR2 YSYEKL. The CDR3 runs 13 residues. The CDR3 loop reads CASSQTGGGGYTF. CDR3 sequence (DNA): TGCGCCAGCAGCCAGACAGGGGGAGGCGGCTACACCTTC.

The rearrangement links TRBV10-3 to TRBJ1-5, with D maybe TRBD1 (5 bases). The length of the CDR3 is 17 residues. Germline values: CDR1 ENHRY, CDR2 SYGVKD. Between the trimmed V and J ends, which lost 3 bases and 2 bases, there was a span of 17 bases. CDR3 protein: CAISESNLGGGNQPQHF. CDR3 coding DNA: TGTGCCATCAGTGAATCAAATCTGGGGGGTGGCAATCAGCCCCAGCATTTT.